This T cell receptor delta chain was captured by sequencing in a study of γδ T cells in repeated Plasmodium falciparum infection. Study context: Age- and gender-matched Australian children served as comparison for malaria-exposed Malian children.

Bulk repertoires came from Vgamma9/Vdelta2+ or Vdelta2-negative gammadelta T cells flow-sorted from PBMC. The CDR3 spans 16 residues. Per the germline V gene, CDR1 is TVYSNPD and CDR2 is GDNSRS (reference sequence). V was pared by 3 bases and J by 0 bases, with 20 bases between. Study outcomes and limitations: In Vdelta2-negative, largely Vdelta1+, gammadelta repertoires, repeated controlled infections appeared to drive clonal selection waves.

As to this clone: Its antigen is unidentified. TCRdb assigns this DNA the protein of a much larger clone, which departs from its translation at residue 6; this likely reflects a read error, and the protein shown comes from translating the DNA.

Sequencing covered both gamma and delta TCR chains per sample. TCRdb processed the multiplex PCR reads again with the CATT caller. The sample carries roughly 90,000 delta-chain clones, 1.4% recorded once. This sequence was found in a pool of human donors (malaria-infected and uninfected, not separated). Sample: gamma-delta T cells from blood. The chain links TRDV3 to TRDJ1; D might be TRDD3 (5 bases). CDR3 amino acids: CAFGGVPIWYTDKLIF. The CDR3 DNA reads as TGTGCCTTCGGGGGGGTACCGATCTGGTACACCGATAAACTCATCTTT.